Listed below are T cell receptor beta chains from one sample, sequenced in a study of T cells after yellow fever vaccination. MiXCR, applied by TCRdb to the 5' RACE reads, yields one record per CDR3 protein. The table has some 300,000 distinct CDR3 sequences, 8% to 9.5% seen once. Sequenced here: PBMCs, sampled around 45 days after the first yellow fever vaccination. These receptors all stem from a man in his late teens or twenties who received the YFV17D yellow fever vaccine. Both conserved end residues are part of each CDR3. A D gene is named only where the DNA matches it firmly. Part of the rows lack a size; the others show once, few, many or a class for expanded clones.

>TRBD1|TRBV7-2|NA|TRBJ2-4
CASSQTGGLAKNIQYF
TGTGCCAGCAGCCAAACAGGGGGCCTTGCCAAAAACATTCAGTACTTC
>TRBD1|TRBV19|few|TRBJ1-6
CASSLQGAQNSPLHF
TGTGCCAGTAGTCTCCAGGGGGCACAGAATTCACCCCTCCACTTT
>TRBD1|TRBV4-1|NA|TRBJ2-1
CASSPDRGLGNEQFF
TGCGCCAGCAGCCCGGACAGGGGGCTAGGGAATGAGCAGTTCTTC
>NA|TRBV12-3/TRBV12-4|NA|TRBJ2-3
CASVPRESTDTQYF
TGTGCCAGCGTCCCCAGGGAGAGTACAGATACGCAGTATTTT
>NA|TRBV7-2|NA|TRBJ1-3
CASSLVGGGGNTIYF
TGTGCCAGCAGCTTAGTGGGTGGAGGAGGAAACACCATATATTTT
>NA|TRBV10-3|few|TRBJ1-4
CAIGGEFGQGEKLFF
TGTGCCATCGGGGGGGAGTTCGGGCAGGGCGAAAAACTGTTTTTT
>NA|TRBV7-3|few|TRBJ2-6
CASSGQSGANVLTF
TGTGCCAGCAGCGGGCAGTCTGGGGCCAACGTCCTGACTTTC
>TRBD1|TRBV5-1|NA|TRBJ1-6
CASSLPGTGNSPLHF
TGCGCCAGCAGCCTACCCGGGACAGGAAATTCACCCCTCCACTTT
>TRBD2|TRBV28|NA|TRBJ2-5
CASSLTSGGRETQYF
TGTGCCAGCAGTTTGACTAGCGGGGGACGGGAGACCCAGTACTTC
>TRBD1|TRBV4-1|few|TRBJ1-2
CASSQAGQGSYTF
TGCGCCAGCAGCCAAGCGGGACAGGGGAGCTACACCTTC
>NA|TRBV5-5|few|TRBJ1-5
CASSPRGAGEGQPQHF
TGTGCCAGCAGCCCCCGAGGGGCAGGGGAAGGTCAGCCCCAGCATTTT
>NA|TRBV6-5|NA|TRBJ2-2
CASSYSGGPKTGELFF
TGTGCCAGCAGTTACTCGGGGGGGCCGAAGACCGGGGAGCTGTTTTTT
>NA|TRBV6-5|few|TRBJ2-3
CASSYPGLSTDTQYF
TGTGCCAGCAGTTATCCGGGACTCAGCACAGATACGCAGTATTTT
>TRBD2|TRBV5-1|NA|TRBJ2-3
CASSLTSGGSTDTQYF
TGCGCCAGCAGCCTGACTAGCGGGGGAAGCACAGATACGCAGTATTTT
>NA|TRBV7-2|few|TRBJ2-2
CASTLGGPFGELFF
TGTGCCAGCACCCTGGGGGGGCCCTTCGGGGAGCTGTTTTTT
>NA|TRBV14|many|TRBJ1-5
CASSHSRVHNANQPQHF
TGTGCCAGCAGCCACAGCAGGGTACACAACGCCAATCAGCCCCAGCATTTT